This entry features one TCR beta chain sequence. The CDR3 is made up of 15 amino acids. V lost 0 bases and J lost 12; bases outside the gene matches: 11. Per germline, CDR1 LGHNA and CDR2 YNFKEQ. Recipients received nonmyeloablative bone marrow transplants from related graft donors, with transient mixed chimerism. Unstimulated Tregs (CD4+CD25+CD127-) and CD4+CD25- non-Tregs were sorted from PBMCs. Profiled with immunoSEQ multiplex PCR; TCRdb holds only in-frame clones, not every one. The sample records tens of thousands of clones, approximately 89% being singletons. This sample stems from a study of Tregs in tolerant kidney transplant recipients.

The sequenced sample was CD4+ T cells from blood (PBMCs), obtained 6 months after the transplant. This sequence joins TRBV4-2 and TRBJ2-1; 7 nucleotides line up with TRBD1. This TCR was sampled from a human patient who received a combined kidney and bone marrow transplant. Some T cells may arise from the graft donor. As DNA, the CDR3 is TGTGCCAGCAGCCAAGACAGGGGGTTAGGCCTTGGGCAGTTCTTC. This gives the protein CASSQDRGLGLGQFF.